This T cell receptor (beta chain) stems from a study of T-cell memory formation after mild COVID-19. Study results and limitations: Pre-infection memory harbored some responding clones, suggesting cross-reactive memory joined.

Per germline, CDR1 KGHDR and CDR2 SFDVKD. This CDR3 is built from 17 residues. Germline trimming cut 2 bases from V and 5 bases from J; bases unmatched to any gene: 13. In TCRdb, the 5' RACE reads were re-called with MiXCR into one record per CDR3 protein. In the table there are about 300,000 distinct CDR3 sequences, 15% to 20% of which are singletons. With regard to this clonotype: The target antigen is unknown.

The sample taken for sequencing was PBMCs or a T cell subset sorted from them (not recorded which). The clonotype originates from a man between 18 and 29 years old who had mild COVID-19 (a few samples of this study predate the infection). Cell type and time point are not known. The chain has TRBV24-1 and TRBJ2-5; 7 nucleotides match TRBD1. CDR3 nucleotide sequence: TGTGCCACCAGTGATTCCTCTCGACAGGGAAGCCCGGAGACCCAGTACTTC. It translates to CATSDSSRQGSPETQYF.